This is a list of T cell receptor beta chains from one sample in a study of Graves' ophthalmopathy and Graves' hyperthyroidism. Each CDR3 protein is one row after TCRdb ran MiXCR on the multiplex PCR reads. The table lists some 380,000 distinct CDR3 sequences, roughly 14% of them singletons. The source material was peripheral blood. Receptors were obtained from a woman aged 18-29 years with stable Graves' hyperthyroidism. The CDR3 runs from the conserved cysteine through the conserved F or W. The order of the fields is CDR3 length, J gene, V gene, D gene, clone size, CDR3 protein, CDR3 DNA. D genes are given only for firm matches. Clone size is shown for a subset of rows, as once, few, many or a class of expanded clone.

len: 17; j_gene: TRBJ2-7; v_gene: TRBV18; d_gene: TRBD1; abundance: once; CDR3aa: CASSPRQGAQRSHEQYF; CDR3nt: TGTGCCAGCTCACCACGACAGGGGGCCCAACGTTCCCACGAGCAGTACTTC
len: 16; j_gene: TRBJ2-7; v_gene: TRBV24-1; d_gene: NA; abundance: many; CDR3aa: CATSDTGTNGDYEQYF; CDR3nt: TGTGCCACCAGTGATACAGGAACCAACGGGGACTACGAGCAGTACTTC
len: 16; j_gene: TRBJ2-6; v_gene: TRBV6-2/TRBV6-3; d_gene: NA; abundance: NA; CDR3aa: CASSYTGSPGANVLTF; CDR3nt: TGTGCCAGCAGTTACACCGGGTCCCCTGGGGCCAACGTCCTGACTTTC
len: 14; j_gene: TRBJ2-7; v_gene: TRBV20-1; d_gene: NA; abundance: many; CDR3aa: CSASDSRSSYEQYF; CDR3nt: TGCAGTGCTTCCGATTCAAGGAGCTCCTACGAGCAGTACTTC
len: 13; j_gene: TRBJ1-1; v_gene: TRBV3-1; d_gene: TRBD1; abundance: many; CDR3aa: CASSQRGQAEAFF; CDR3nt: TGTGCCAGCAGCCAGCGTGGACAGGCTGAAGCTTTCTTT
len: 14; j_gene: TRBJ1-1; v_gene: TRBV2; d_gene: NA; abundance: medium-sized; CDR3aa: CASRGAQTGTEAFF; CDR3nt: TGTGCCAGCAGGGGGGCGCAGACCGGCACTGAAGCTTTCTTT
len: 15; j_gene: TRBJ1-2; v_gene: TRBV5-1; d_gene: NA; abundance: many; CDR3aa: CASSTGPLRDYGYTF; CDR3nt: TGCGCCAGCAGCACGGGACCGCTACGGGACTATGGCTACACCTTC
len: 14; j_gene: TRBJ2-2; v_gene: TRBV2; d_gene: NA; abundance: many; CDR3aa: CASRDYLNTGELFF; CDR3nt: TGTGCCAGCAGAGACTACCTGAACACCGGGGAGCTGTTTTTT
len: 13; j_gene: TRBJ1-1; v_gene: TRBV20-1; d_gene: TRBD1; abundance: many; CDR3aa: CSAQGQAPTEAFF; CDR3nt: TGCAGTGCACAAGGACAGGCCCCCACTGAAGCTTTCTTT
len: 14; j_gene: TRBJ2-5; v_gene: TRBV14; d_gene: NA; abundance: many; CDR3aa: CASSHHGLQETQYF; CDR3nt: TGTGCCAGCAGCCACCACGGATTACAAGAGACCCAGTACTTC
len: 13; j_gene: TRBJ1-1; v_gene: TRBV5-6; d_gene: TRBD1; abundance: many; CDR3aa: CASSLADRGGAFF; CDR3nt: TGTGCCAGCAGCTTGGCCGACAGGGGAGGCGCTTTCTTT